This TCR beta chain was obtained from a study of T cell repertoires and Cas9 in healthy adults. About the research overall: Characterization of SpCas9-reactive CD4 and CD8 T cells covered multi-effector potency, cytotoxicity and lineage. Study findings and constraints: In vitro, SpCas9-reactive Tregs were reported to curb effector T cell proliferation and function.

V gave up 5 bases and J gave up 4 bases, with 21 bases separating them. This CDR3 contains 16 residues. Germline V CDR1 and CDR2: SGHNT, YENEEA. Of note for this clone: Its antigen is undetermined.

Using immunoSEQ multiplex PCR, the repertoire was profiled, and TCRdb retains in-frame clones only, with some absent. The table shows 20,000 to 25,000 clones, with about 92% occurring only once. The chain links TRBV11-3 to TRBJ2-7, with D possibly called TRBD1 or TRBD2 (6 bases each). The sequence derives from a human donor in good health. The specimen was CD4+ effector T cells (CD127+, CD25-, CD137-, CD154-) from PBMCs; culture status not recorded. The CDR3 DNA is TGTGCCAGCAGCAGAGAGGGTTTGGGGGGCCCGTACGAGCAGTACTTC. Translating gives CASSREGLGGPYEQYF. The variable domain in full, completed from reference TRBV11-3 and TRBJ2-7, reads EAGVVQSPRYKIIEKKQPVAFWCNPISGHNTLYWYLQNLGQGPELLIRYENEEAVDDSQLPKDRFSAERLKGVDSTLKIQPAELGDSAVYLCASSREGLGGPYEQYFGPGTRLTVT.